This entry features one T cell receptor (beta chain) sequence. The CDR3 loop spans 12 amino acids. Per the germline V gene, CDR1 is MNHEY and CDR2 is SVGAGI. Trimming took 1 base from V and 8 from J, leaving 8 bases between them. The sample comes from a study of T cells after somatic rescue of genetic block. This table comes from immunoSEQ multiplex PCR, and its TCRdb copy is limited to in-frame clones, with some not included. The repertoire holds 80,000 to 100,000 clones, with over 80% as singletons. Sequencing used peripheral blood mononuclear cells (PBMCs). This chain links TRBV6-5 with TRBJ1-2, with D uncertain. The sequence came from a woman aged 18-30 years. CDR3 sequence (DNA): TGTGCCAGCAGTTACTTGGGAGGCGGCTACACCTTC. This gives the protein CASSYLGGGYTF.